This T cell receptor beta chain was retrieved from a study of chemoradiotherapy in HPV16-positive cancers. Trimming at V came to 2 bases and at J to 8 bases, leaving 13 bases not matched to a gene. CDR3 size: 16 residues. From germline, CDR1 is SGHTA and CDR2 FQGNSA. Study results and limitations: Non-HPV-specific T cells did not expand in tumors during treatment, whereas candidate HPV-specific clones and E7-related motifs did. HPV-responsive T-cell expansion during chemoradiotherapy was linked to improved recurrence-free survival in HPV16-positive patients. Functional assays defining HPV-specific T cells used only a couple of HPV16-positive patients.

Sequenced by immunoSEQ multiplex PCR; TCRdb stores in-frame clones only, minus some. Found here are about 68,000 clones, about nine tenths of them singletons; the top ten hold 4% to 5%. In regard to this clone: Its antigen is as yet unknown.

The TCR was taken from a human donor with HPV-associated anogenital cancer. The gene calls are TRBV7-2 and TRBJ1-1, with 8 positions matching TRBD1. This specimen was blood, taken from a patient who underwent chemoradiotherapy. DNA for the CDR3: TGTGCCAGCAGCTTAAAGACCAAGACAGGGGCTCCCGAAGCTTTCTTT. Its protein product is CASSLKTKTGAPEAFF.